Listed below are T cell receptor beta chains from one sample, sequenced in a study of T cells in Graves' hyperthyroidism and ophthalmopathy. TCRdb analysed the multiplex PCR reads with MiXCR anew, one entry per CDR3 protein. This sample has some 620,000 distinct CDR3 sequences, with under 20% found just once. Sequenced: blood. The receptors were gathered from a woman aged 30 to 39 with Graves' hyperthyroidism. Both conserved end residues are part of each CDR3. The D gene is left open where the match is weak. Clone size, where shown, is once, few, many, or a class for clones that have expanded.

J gene: TRBJ1-5; D gene: TRBD1; V gene: TRBV30; clone size: many; CDR3 DNA: TGTGCCTGGAGTGTACCCCGGACAGGAGTTAATCAGCCCCAGCATTTT; CDR3 protein: CAWSVPRTGVNQPQHF
J gene: TRBJ1-1; D gene: -; V gene: TRBV27; clone size: few; CDR3 DNA: TGTGCCAGCAGCGGAGGCGACAGCTTGAACACTGAAGCTTTCTTT; CDR3 protein: CASSGGDSLNTEAFF
J gene: TRBJ2-7; D gene: TRBD2; V gene: TRBV27; clone size: many; CDR3 DNA: TGTGCCAGCGCTACTAGCGGGTCTATCTACGAGCAGTACTTC; CDR3 protein: CASATSGSIYEQYF
J gene: TRBJ1-2; D gene: -; V gene: TRBV5-1; clone size: few; CDR3 DNA: TGCGCCAGCAGGACCGGGACGAACTATGGCTACACCTTC; CDR3 protein: CASRTGTNYGYTF
J gene: TRBJ2-7; D gene: -; V gene: TRBV28; clone size: many; CDR3 DNA: TGTGCCAGCAGTTTTTCGGGAGGGGGCCCCTACGAGCAGTACTTC; CDR3 protein: CASSFSGGGPYEQYF
J gene: TRBJ2-7; D gene: -; V gene: TRBV6-1; clone size: -; CDR3 DNA: TGTGCCAGCAGTGATTCCCTCGAGCAGTACTTC; CDR3 protein: CASSDSLEQYF
J gene: TRBJ2-7; D gene: -; V gene: TRBV29-1; clone size: few; CDR3 DNA: TGCAGCGTCTTCGGGGCAGAAAGCTCCTACGAGCAGTACTTC; CDR3 protein: CSVFGAESSYEQYF
J gene: TRBJ1-2; D gene: -; V gene: TRBV29-1; clone size: -; CDR3 DNA: TGCAGCGTTCCACAGGGATACTATGGCTACACCTTC; CDR3 protein: CSVPQGYYGYTF
J gene: TRBJ2-1; D gene: -; V gene: TRBV27; clone size: -; CDR3 DNA: TGTGCCAGCAGTTTATTTTCGGGGAGGCGGCAGAAAAACAATGAGCAGTTCTTC; CDR3 protein: CASSLFSGRRQKNNEQFF
J gene: TRBJ1-4; D gene: -; V gene: TRBV28; clone size: many; CDR3 DNA: TGTGCCAGCAGGGTCTCATTGGCAACTAATGAAAAACTGTTTTTT; CDR3 protein: CASRVSLATNEKLFF
J gene: TRBJ2-7; D gene: -; V gene: TRBV2; clone size: many; CDR3 DNA: TGTGCCAGCAGTGAAGCGCTGGGCGGCGAGCAGTACTTC; CDR3 protein: CASSEALGGEQYF
J gene: TRBJ1-1; D gene: -; V gene: TRBV7-9; clone size: few; CDR3 DNA: TGTGCCAGCAGCCCCAGGACTGGGAGGTACACTGAAGCTTTCTTT; CDR3 protein: CASSPRTGRYTEAFF
J gene: TRBJ1-1; D gene: -; V gene: TRBV19; clone size: -; CDR3 DNA: TGTGCCAGTATCCGAGAGGGGCGGTTTGCTGAAGCTTTCTTT; CDR3 protein: CASIREGRFAEAFF
J gene: TRBJ1-4; D gene: -; V gene: TRBV10-3; clone size: once; CDR3 DNA: TGTGCCATCAGTGAGCCCGGTGACGAAGCAAAACTGTTTTTT; CDR3 protein: CAISEPGDEAKLFF